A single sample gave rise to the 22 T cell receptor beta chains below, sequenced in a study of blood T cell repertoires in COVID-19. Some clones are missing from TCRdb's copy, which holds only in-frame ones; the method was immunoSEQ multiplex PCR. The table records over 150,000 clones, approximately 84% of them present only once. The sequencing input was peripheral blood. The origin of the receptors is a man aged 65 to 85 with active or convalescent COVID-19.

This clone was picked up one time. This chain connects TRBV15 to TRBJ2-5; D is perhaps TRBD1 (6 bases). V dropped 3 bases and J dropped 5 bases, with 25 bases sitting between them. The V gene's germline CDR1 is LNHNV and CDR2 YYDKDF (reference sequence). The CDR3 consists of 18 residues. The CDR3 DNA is TGTGCCACCAGCAGTCTTATTTTCACCAGGGGCCTGGGGGAGACCCAGTACTTC. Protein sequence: CATSSLIFTRGLGETQYF.

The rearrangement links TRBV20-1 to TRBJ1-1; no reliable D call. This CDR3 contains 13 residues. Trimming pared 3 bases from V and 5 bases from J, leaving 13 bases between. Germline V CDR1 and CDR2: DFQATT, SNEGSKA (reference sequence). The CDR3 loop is CSASSEGWTEAFF. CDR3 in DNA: TGCAGTGCTAGTTCAGAGGGTTGGACTGAAGCTTTCTTT.

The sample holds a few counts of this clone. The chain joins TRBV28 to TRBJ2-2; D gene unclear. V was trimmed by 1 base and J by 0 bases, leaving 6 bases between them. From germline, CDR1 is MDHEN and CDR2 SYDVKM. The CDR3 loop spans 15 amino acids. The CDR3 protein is CASSLFGTNTGELFF. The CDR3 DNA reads TGTGCCAGCAGTTTATTCGGTACGAACACCGGGGAGCTGTTTTTT.

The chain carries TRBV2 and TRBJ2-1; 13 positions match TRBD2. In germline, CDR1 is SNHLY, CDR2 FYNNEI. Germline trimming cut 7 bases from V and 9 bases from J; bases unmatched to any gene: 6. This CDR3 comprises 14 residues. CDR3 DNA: TGTGCCAGCACTGGGACTAGCGGGATCAGTGAGCAGTTCTTC. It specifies CASTGTSGISEQFF.

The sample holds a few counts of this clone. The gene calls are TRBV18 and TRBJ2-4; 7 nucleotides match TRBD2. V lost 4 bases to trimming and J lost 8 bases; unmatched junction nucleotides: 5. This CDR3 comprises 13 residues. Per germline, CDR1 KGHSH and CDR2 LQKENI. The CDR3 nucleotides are TGTGCCAGCTCACTGACTCGGGGGGACATTCAGTACTTC. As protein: CASSLTRGDIQYF.

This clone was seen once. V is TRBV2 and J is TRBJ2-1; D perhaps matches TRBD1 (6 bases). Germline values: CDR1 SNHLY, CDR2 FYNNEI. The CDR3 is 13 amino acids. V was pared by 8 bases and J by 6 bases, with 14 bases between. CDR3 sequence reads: CASLRGAINEQFF. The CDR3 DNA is TGTGCCAGCCTCAGGGGTGCCATCAATGAGCAGTTCTTC.

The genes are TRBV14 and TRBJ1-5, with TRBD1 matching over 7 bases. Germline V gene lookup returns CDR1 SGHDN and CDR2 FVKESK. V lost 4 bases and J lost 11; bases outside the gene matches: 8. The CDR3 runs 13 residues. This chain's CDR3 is CASSRTGEGAQHF. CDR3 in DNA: TGTGCCAGCAGCCGGACAGGTGAAGGGGCCCAGCATTTT. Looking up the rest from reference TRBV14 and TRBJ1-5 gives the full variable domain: EAGVTQFPSHSVIEKGQTVTLRCDPISGHDNLYWYRRVMGKEIKFLLHFVKESKQDESGMPNNRFLAERTGGTYSTLKVQPAELEDSGVYFCASSRTGEGAQHFGDGTRLSIL.

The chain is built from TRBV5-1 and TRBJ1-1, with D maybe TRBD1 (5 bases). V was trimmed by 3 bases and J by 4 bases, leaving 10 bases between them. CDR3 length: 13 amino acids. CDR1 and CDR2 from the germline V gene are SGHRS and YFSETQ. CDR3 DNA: TGCGCCAGCAGCTCCTTCGGGGGCACTGAAGCTTTCTTT. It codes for CASSSFGGTEAFF. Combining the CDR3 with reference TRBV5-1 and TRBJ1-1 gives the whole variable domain KAGVTQTPRYLIKTRGQQVTLSCSPISGHRSVSWYQQTPGQGLQFLFEYFSETQRNKGNFPGRFSGRQFSNSRSEMNVSTLELGDSALYLCASSSFGGTEAFFGQGTRLTVV.

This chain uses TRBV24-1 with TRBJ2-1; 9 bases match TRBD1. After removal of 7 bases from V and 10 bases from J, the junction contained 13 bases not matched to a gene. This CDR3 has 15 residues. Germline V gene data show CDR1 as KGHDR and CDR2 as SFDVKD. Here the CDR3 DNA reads TGTGCCACCAGCCCTAGGACAGGGGCTACCTCCGAGCAGTTCTTC. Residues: CATSPRTGATSEQFF.

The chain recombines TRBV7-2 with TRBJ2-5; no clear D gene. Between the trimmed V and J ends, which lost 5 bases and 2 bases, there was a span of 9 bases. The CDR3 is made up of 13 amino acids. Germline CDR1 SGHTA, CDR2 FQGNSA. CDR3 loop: CASSRQEQETQYF. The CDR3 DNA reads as TGTGCCAGCAGCCGCCAGGAACAAGAGACCCAGTACTTC.

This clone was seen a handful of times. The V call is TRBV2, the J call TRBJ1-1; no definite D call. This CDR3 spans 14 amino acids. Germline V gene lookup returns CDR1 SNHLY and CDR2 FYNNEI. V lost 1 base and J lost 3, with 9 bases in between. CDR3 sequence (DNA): TGTGCCAGCAGTGAAGTGAGATGGTACACTGAAGCTTTCTTT. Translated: CASSEVRWYTEAFF.

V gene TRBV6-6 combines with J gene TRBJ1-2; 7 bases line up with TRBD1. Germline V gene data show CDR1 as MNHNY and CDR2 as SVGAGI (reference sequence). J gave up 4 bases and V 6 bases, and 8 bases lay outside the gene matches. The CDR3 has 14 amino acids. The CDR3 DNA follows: TGTGCCAGCAGCCAACAGGGGCTCGGCTATGGCTACACCTTC. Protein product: CASSQQGLGYGYTF.

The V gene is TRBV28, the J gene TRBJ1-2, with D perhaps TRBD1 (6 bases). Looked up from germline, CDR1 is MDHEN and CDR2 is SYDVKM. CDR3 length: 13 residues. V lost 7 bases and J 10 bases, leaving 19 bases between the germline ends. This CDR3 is CASIRGGSRDYTF. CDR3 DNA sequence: TGTGCCAGCATTAGGGGGGGAAGCAGAGACTACACCTTC.

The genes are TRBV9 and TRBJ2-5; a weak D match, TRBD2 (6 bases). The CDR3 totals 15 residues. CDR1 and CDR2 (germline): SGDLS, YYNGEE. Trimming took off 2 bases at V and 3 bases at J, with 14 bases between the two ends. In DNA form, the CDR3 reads TGTGCCAGCAGCGTCGGGGCGGGCGGGGAAGAGACCCAGTACTTC. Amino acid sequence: CASSVGAGGEETQYF.

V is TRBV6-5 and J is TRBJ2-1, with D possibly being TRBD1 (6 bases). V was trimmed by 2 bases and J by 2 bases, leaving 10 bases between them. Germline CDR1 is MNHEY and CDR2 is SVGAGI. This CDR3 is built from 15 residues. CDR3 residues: CASSYVYRAYNEQFF. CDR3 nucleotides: TGTGCCAGCAGTTACGTTTACAGGGCCTACAATGAGCAGTTCTTC.

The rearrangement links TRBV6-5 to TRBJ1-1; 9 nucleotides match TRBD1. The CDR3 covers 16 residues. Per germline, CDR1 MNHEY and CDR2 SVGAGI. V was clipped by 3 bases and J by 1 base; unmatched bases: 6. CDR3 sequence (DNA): TGTGCCAGCAGTTATCGGGGACAGGGACCGAACACTGAAGCTTTCTTT. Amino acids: CASSYRGQGPNTEAFF.

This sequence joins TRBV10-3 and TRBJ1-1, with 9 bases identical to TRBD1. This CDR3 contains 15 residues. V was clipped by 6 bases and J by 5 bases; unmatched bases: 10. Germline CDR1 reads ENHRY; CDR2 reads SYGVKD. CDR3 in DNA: TGTGCCATCAGGGGTCCCGGGACAGGGTTAACTGAAGCTTTCTTT. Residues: CAIRGPGTGLTEAFF.

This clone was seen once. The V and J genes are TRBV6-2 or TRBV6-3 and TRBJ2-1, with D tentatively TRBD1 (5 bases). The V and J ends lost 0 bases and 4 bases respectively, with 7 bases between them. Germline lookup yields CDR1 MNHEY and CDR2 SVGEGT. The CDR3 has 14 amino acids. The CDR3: CASSYSRQYNEQFF. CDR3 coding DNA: TGTGCCAGCAGTTACTCGAGACAGTACAATGAGCAGTTCTTC.

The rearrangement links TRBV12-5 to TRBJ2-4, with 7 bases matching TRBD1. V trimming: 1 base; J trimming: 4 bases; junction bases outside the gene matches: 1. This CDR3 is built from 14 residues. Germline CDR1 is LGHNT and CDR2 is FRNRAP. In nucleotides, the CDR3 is TGTGCTAGTGGTTTGGGGGACAGTAAAAACATTCAGTACTTC. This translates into CASGLGDSKNIQYF.

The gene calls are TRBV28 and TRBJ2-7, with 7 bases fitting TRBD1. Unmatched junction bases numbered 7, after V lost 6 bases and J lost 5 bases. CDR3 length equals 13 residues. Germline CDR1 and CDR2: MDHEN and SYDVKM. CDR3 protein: CASRPGQEDEQYF. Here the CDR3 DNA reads TGTGCCAGCAGACCCGGACAGGAAGACGAGCAGTACTTC.

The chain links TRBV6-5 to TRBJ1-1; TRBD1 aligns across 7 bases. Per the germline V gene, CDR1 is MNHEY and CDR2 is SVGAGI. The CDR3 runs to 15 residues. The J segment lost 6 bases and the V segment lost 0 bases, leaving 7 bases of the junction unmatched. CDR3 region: CASSYSAGGLSEAFF. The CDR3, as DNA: TGTGCCAGCAGTTACTCGGCAGGGGGTCTCTCTGAAGCTTTCTTT.

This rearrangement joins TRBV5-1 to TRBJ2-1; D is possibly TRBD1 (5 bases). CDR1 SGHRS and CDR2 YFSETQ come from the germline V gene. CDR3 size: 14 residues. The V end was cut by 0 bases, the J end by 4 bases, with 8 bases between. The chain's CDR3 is CASSLAGYYNEQFF. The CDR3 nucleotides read TGCGCCAGCAGCTTGGCAGGGTATTACAATGAGCAGTTCTTC.